This T cell receptor (beta chain) comes out of a study of cytomegalovirus exposure and HLA in healthy donors. Primers included in the PCR were 60 Vbeta and 13 Jbeta primers. TCRdb keeps only in-frame clones here, not all; method: immunoSEQ multiplex PCR. The table lists 150,000 to 200,000 clones, roughly 87% of them singletons. This TCR was sampled from a girl under three years old in good health and CMV-seronegative. Sequenced input: PBMCs.

This CDR3 reads CASSPRTVSGANVLTF. The CDR3 bases are TGTGCCAGCAGCCCGAGGACAGTTTCTGGGGCCAACGTCCTGACTTTC. The chain carries TRBV11-2 and TRBJ2-6; perhaps TRBD1 as D (6 bases). Trimming left V 5 bases short and J 1 base short, with 12 bases between. Germline loops: CDR1 SGHAT, CDR2 FQNNGV. CDR3 length equals 16 residues.